These 5 T cell receptor beta chains came from one sample sequenced in a study of shared clonotypes between healthy human individuals. Cells designated naive CD8 were CD45RO-negative and were positively selected for CCR7, with terminally differentiated effector memory CD45RA+ cells excluded. Profiled with immunoSEQ multiplex PCR; TCRdb holds only in-frame clones, not every one. The data contain millions of clones, 90% to 95% of them seen just once; the ten biggest clones take up around 1.7%. The source material was naive CD8+ T cells from PBMCs. All receptors derive from a man between 18 and 35 years old in good health. Some clones in this sample may be carry-over from other donors' samples.

The J gene is TRBJ2-7, the V gene TRBV12-5; D not certain. The V end lost 2 bases, the J end lost 6 bases, and 14 bases lay between the germline ends. The CDR3 runs to 14 residues. Germline CDR1 is LGHNT and CDR2 is FRNRAP. The CDR3 is CASGLPPQRGEQYF. CDR3 nucleotide sequence: TGTGCTAGTGGTTTGCCCCCCCAGAGAGGCGAGCAGTACTTC.

The rearrangement joins TRBV28 to TRBJ2-1; TRBD2 aligns across 13 bases. The V gene's germline CDR1 is MDHEN and CDR2 SYDVKM. The trim removed 2 bases at V and 2 bases at J, leaving 6 bases unmatched. This CDR3 region has 18 residues. The CDR3 region is CASSLEPGTSGTYNEQFF. In nucleotides, the CDR3 is TGTGCCAGCAGTTTAGAGCCCGGGACTAGCGGGACCTACAATGAGCAGTTCTTC.

The chain combines TRBV27 with TRBJ2-7; D is unclear. The germline V gene has CDR1 MNHEY and CDR2 SMNVEV (reference sequence). Trimming removed 3 bases at V and 3 bases at J, with 9 bases between. This CDR3 has 13 amino acids. CDR3 in amino acids: CASSFSRYYEQYF. Written as DNA, the CDR3 is TGTGCCAGCAGTTTCAGCAGGTACTACGAGCAGTACTTC.

The count of this clone is one. The genes are TRBV4-3 and TRBJ2-7; TRBD1 or TRBD2 may be the D gene (5 bases each). CDR1 is LGHNA, CDR2 YSLEER, per germline. V shed 0 bases and J shed 3 bases, with 12 bases lying between them. The CDR3 runs 15 residues. CDR3 sequence: CASSQETGAVYEQYF. The CDR3 bases are TGCGCCAGCAGCCAAGAGACCGGGGCCGTCTACGAGCAGTACTTC.

The gene calls are TRBV5-1 and TRBJ2-2; no clear D gene. The CDR3 loop spans 13 amino acids. V lost 4 bases to trimming and J lost 7 bases, with 11 bases between them. Germline lookup yields CDR1 SGHRS and CDR2 YFSETQ. CDR3: CASSPPMVGELFF. DNA for the CDR3: TGCGCCAGCAGCCCACCAATGGTCGGGGAGCTGTTTTTT.